One sample yielded the 22 T cell receptor beta chains listed below, sequenced in a study of blood T cell repertoires in COVID-19. The data were produced by immunoSEQ multiplex PCR, yet TCRdb's version contains in-frame clones alone and is incomplete. Here the sample spans approximately 220,000 clones, about four fifths being singletons. Material for sequencing was PBMCs or T cells enriched from blood (not recorded which). All receptors derive from a woman aged 45-65 years who had been exposed to COVID-19.

The gene calls are TRBV18 and TRBJ1-5, with D perhaps matching TRBD1 (6 bases). The germline V and J ends were trimmed by 0 bases and 8 bases, with 8 bases remaining between them. The CDR3 runs 13 residues. Germline V gene data show CDR1 as KGHSH and CDR2 as LQKENI. CDR3 residues: CASSPPQGKPQHF. As DNA, the CDR3 is TGTGCCAGCTCACCACCGCAGGGGAAGCCCCAGCATTTT.

The chain is built from TRBV28 and TRBJ1-6; a possible D gene is TRBD1 (6 bases). CDR1 MDHEN and CDR2 SYDVKM come from the germline V gene. Trimming shortened V by 4 bases and J by 0 bases, and 10 bases separated the two germline ends. This CDR3 region has 16 residues. The CDR3 loop reads CASSSTGPSYNSPLHF. For the CDR3, the DNA is TGTGCCAGCAGTTCCACAGGGCCCTCCTATAATTCACCCCTCCACTTT.

V gene TRBV24-1 combines with J gene TRBJ1-2, with TRBD1 matching 11 bases. Germline V CDR1 and CDR2: KGHDR, SFDVKD. The CDR3 loop spans 18 amino acids. Trimming took 2 bases from V and 6 from J; bases not matched to a gene: 13. In nucleotides, the CDR3 is TGTGCCACCAGTGATTCTGCCGGGACAGGGGGTGTGAGAGATGGCTACACCTTC. Translation gives CATSDSAGTGGVRDGYTF.

This rearrangement joins TRBV29-1 to TRBJ2-1, with D perhaps matching TRBD2 (7 bases). This CDR3 spans 15 amino acids. The germline V and J ends were trimmed by 5 bases and 7 bases, with 21 bases remaining between them. The V gene's germline CDR1 is SQVTM and CDR2 ANQGSEA. CDR3 DNA: TGCAGCGTTATAAATTTACGGGGGGCCGGGAATGAGCAGTTCTTC. Its protein is CSVINLRGAGNEQFF.

This clone has more than one count but fewer than ten. The rearrangement joins TRBV11-2 to TRBJ1-3, with D possibly being TRBD1 (5 bases). The CDR3 spans 15 residues. Germline-derived CDR1 and CDR2 are SGHAT and FQNNGV. Trimming shortened V by 0 bases and J by 4 bases, and 10 bases separated the two germline ends. In DNA form, the CDR3 reads TGTGCCAGCAGCTTAGAACAGGCGCGAGGAAACACCATATATTTT. Translating it yields CASSLEQARGNTIYF.

The J gene is TRBJ2-1, the V gene TRBV5-1; 8 bases line up with TRBD2. V lost 4 bases and J lost 8; bases outside the gene matches: 14. The CDR3 loop spans 16 amino acids. Germline CDR1 is SGHRS and CDR2 is YFSETQ. The CDR3 region has the DNA TGCGCCAGCAGCCCTATTCTAACACGGGGGGGCCATGAGCAGTTCTTC. Translated, it gives CASSPILTRGGHEQFF.

This sequence joins TRBV5-1 and TRBJ1-2, with TRBD1 matching 8 bases. The CDR3 contains 16 residues. The V gene's germline CDR1 is SGHRS and CDR2 YFSETQ. Trimming took 1 base from V and 4 from J; bases not matched to a gene: 9. In DNA form, the CDR3 reads TGCGCCAGCAGCTTGATCTCGACAGGGGCAACCTATGGCTACACCTTC. Amino acids: CASSLISTGATYGYTF.

Written as DNA, the CDR3 is TGCAGCGTTCGGACAGGGAGATCGGTGTTTTTT. This gives the protein CSVRTGRSVFF. V is TRBV29-1 and J is TRBJ1-4, with 8 bases lining up with TRBD1. Trimming took 5 bases from V and 15 from J; bases not matched to a gene: 8. Germline values: CDR1 SQVTM, CDR2 ANQGSEA. This CDR3 region has 11 residues.

The chain employs TRBV9 and TRBJ1-3; TRBD1 matches 8 bases. The CDR3 contains 15 residues. Germline CDR1 SGDLS, CDR2 YYNGEE. V shed 3 bases and J 4 bases; nucleotides not matched to a gene: 6. Written as DNA, the CDR3 is TGTGCCAGCAGCGCAACACAGGGGGGAGGAAACACCATATATTTT. It yields the protein CASSATQGGGNTIYF.

This rearrangement joins TRBV15 to TRBJ1-4, with a tentative D call TRBD1 (6 bases). Per the germline V gene, CDR1 is LNHNV and CDR2 is YYDKDF (reference sequence). V was cut by 1 base and J by 8 bases, with 14 bases left in between. This CDR3 region has 15 residues. The CDR3 reads CATSRVGGAREKLFF. CDR3 coding DNA: TGTGCCACCAGCAGAGTTGGGGGGGCGCGGGAAAAACTGTTTTTT.

The CDR3 reads CASSPRGGQGNEKLFF. The CDR3 DNA follows: TGCGCCAGCAGCCCCCGTGGGGGACAGGGTAATGAAAAACTGTTTTTT. V usage is TRBV4-1 and J usage is TRBJ1-4; TRBD1 aligns across 9 bases. V was pared by 4 bases and J by 4 bases, with 7 bases of the junction left unmatched. CDR1 is MGHRA and CDR2 is YSYEKL in the germline V gene. This CDR3 has 16 residues.

The chain employs TRBV2 and TRBJ1-6; D uncertain. The germline V and J ends were trimmed by 4 bases and 7 bases, with 8 bases remaining between them. This CDR3 contains 13 residues. The germline V gene encodes CDR1 SNHLY and CDR2 FYNNEI. CDR3 region: CASSGAVNSPLHF. The CDR3 DNA is TGTGCCAGCAGTGGGGCAGTCAATTCACCCCTCCACTTT.

The chain uses TRBV18 and TRBJ2-3; perhaps TRBD1 as D (6 bases). The V end lost 5 bases, the J end lost 7 bases, and 22 bases lay between the germline ends. Germline V CDR1 and CDR2: KGHSH, LQKENI. CDR3 length equals 16 residues. The CDR3 DNA reads TGTGCCAGCTCAACTCCTCAGGGGAACGGACGAAATACGCAGTATTTT. Its protein is CASSTPQGNGRNTQYF.

This clone has more than one count but fewer than ten. The V and J genes are TRBV9 and TRBJ2-3; D perhaps matches TRBD2 (6 bases). The CDR3 is 16 amino acids. Germline V CDR1 and CDR2: SGDLS, YYNGEE. Trimming took off 2 bases at V and 2 bases at J, with 15 bases between the two ends. The CDR3: CASSVGTASLTDTQYF. The CDR3 DNA sequence: TGTGCCAGCAGCGTCGGGACTGCCTCGCTCACAGATACGCAGTATTTT.

The chain links TRBV2 to TRBJ2-3; 7 nucleotides match TRBD1. V trimming: 3 bases; J trimming: 10 bases; junction bases outside the gene matches: 7. The length of the CDR3 is 13 residues. Per germline, CDR1 SNHLY and CDR2 FYNNEI. The CDR3 protein is CASSDRQGLAQYF. For the CDR3, the DNA is TGTGCCAGCAGTGACCGACAGGGTTTAGCGCAGTATTTT. The full variable domain, in which reference TRBV2 and TRBJ2-3 provide the parts outside the CDR3, is EPEVTQTPSHQVTQMGQEVILRCVPISNHLYFYWYRQILGQKVEFLVSFYNNEISEKSEIFDDQFSVERPDGSNFTLKIRSTKLEDSAMYFCASSDRQGLAQYFGPGTRLTVL.

This clone was detected ten times or more. The chain combines TRBV7-9 with TRBJ1-6, with TRBD1 matching over 9 bases. Germline CDR1 SEHNR, CDR2 FQNEAQ (reference sequence). The CDR3 has 16 residues. The V and J ends lost 6 bases and 8 bases, in that order; junction bases with no gene match: 11. The CDR3 sequence is CASRGPGTGNDSPLHF. In nucleotides, the CDR3 is TGTGCCAGCAGGGGTCCCGGGACAGGGAACGATTCACCCCTCCACTTT.

The chain links TRBV25-1 to TRBJ1-1; D is uncertain. The germline CDR1 and CDR2 sequences are MGHDK and SYGVNS. The CDR3 has 14 amino acids. The ends were cut back, 8 bases at V and 4 bases at J, with 17 bases in the middle. The CDR3 sequence is CASSPGLLGTEAFF. DNA for the CDR3: TGTGCCAGCTCTCCGGGTCTTCTCGGCACTGAAGCTTTCTTT. Using reference TRBV25-1 and TRBJ1-1 for the parts outside the CDR3, the full variable domain is EADIYQTPRYLVIGTGKKITLECSQTMGHDKMYWYQQDPGMELHLIHYSYGVNSTEKGDLSSESTVSRIRTEHFPLTLESARPSHTSQYLCASSPGLLGTEAFFGQGTRLTVV.

This chain uses TRBV12-3 or TRBV12-4 with TRBJ2-3, with TRBD2 matching 7 bases. The CDR3 totals 13 residues. The V and J ends lost 6 bases and 7 bases, in that order; junction bases with no gene match: 7. CDR3 sequence: CASSPTSANTQYF. CDR3 DNA: TGTGCCAGCAGCCCAACTAGCGCGAATACGCAGTATTTT.

The chain combines TRBV7-9 with TRBJ2-1, with 8 bases identical to TRBD2. Germline-derived CDR1 and CDR2 are SEHNR and FQNEAQ (reference sequence). Unmatched junction bases numbered 2, after V lost 4 bases and J lost 6 bases. The CDR3 covers 13 residues. Here the CDR3 DNA reads TGTGCCAGCAGCTCGGGGGGGAGCAATGAGCAGTTCTTC. Its translation is CASSSGGSNEQFF. Together with reference TRBV7-9 and TRBJ2-1, the CDR3 gives the full variable domain: DTGVSQNPRHKITKRGQNVTFRCDPISEHNRLYWYRQTLGQGPEFLTYFQNEAQLEKSRLLSDRFSAERPKGSFSTLEIQRTEQGDSAMYLCASSSGGSNEQFFGPGTRLTVL.

This chain joins TRBV18 and TRBJ2-7; 9 bases are a match to TRBD1. V gave up 4 bases and J gave up 6 bases; unmatched junction bases: 7. There are 14 residues in the CDR3. Germline CDR1 KGHSH, CDR2 LQKENI. The CDR3 here is CASSLETGGGEQYF. The CDR3 DNA is TGTGCCAGCTCACTTGAGACAGGGGGAGGCGAGCAGTACTTC.

The chain is built from TRBV11-2 and TRBJ1-5; the D is unclear. Germline V lookup: CDR1 SGHAT, CDR2 FQNNGV. The ends were cut back, 1 base at V and 4 bases at J, with 11 bases in the middle. The CDR3 spans 15 residues. The DNA for the CDR3 is TGTGCCAGCAGCTTAGGGTTTCCCGAGAATCAGCCCCAGCATTTT. This translates into CASSLGFPENQPQHF.

The chain recombines TRBV24-1 with TRBJ2-1; 9 bases match TRBD1. J was trimmed by 4 bases and V by 4 bases; bases with no gene match: 4. The length of the CDR3 is 15 residues. Germline values: CDR1 KGHDR, CDR2 SFDVKD. The chain's CDR3 is CATSDPGTGYNEQFF. The CDR3 bases are TGTGCCACCAGTGACCCCGGGACAGGGTACAATGAGCAGTTCTTC.